This T cell receptor beta chain was found in a study of blood T cells in healthy people across ages (dated by TCRdb to the mid-2010s). For the study in its entirety: Template switching captured roughly one uniquely barcoded TCR beta cDNA molecule per two T cells in model experiments. Age-related changes in TCR beta repertoire diversity were measured in the study by deep sequencing normalized with unique cDNA molecular identifiers. Four age groups were formed from the donors: young (average 16 years), middle-aged (around 37), aged (approximately 60) and long-lived (around 80). To avoid experimental bias, donors of different ages were distributed randomly across sequencing lanes. Using the same blood draw, the study looked at two additional independent replicas of 1 million unique cDNA reads for two donors, one aged 18 to 30 and the other aged 80 or older.

The table lists this clonotype with many counts. Its antigen is not yet known. Base-call qualities are not available, and no considerably larger clone is one nucleotide away. The donors were 40 or so Caucasian individuals from Russia, aged roughly 6 to 90 years, who were systemically healthy. Each donor gave ten milliliters of peripheral blood, collected into EDTA-treated Vacutainer tubes. Ficoll-Paque density-gradient centrifugation was used to isolate PBMCs, with at least 6.5 million obtained per sample. Trizol reagent was used to extract total RNA from the PBMCs, yielding at least 5.5 micrograms per sample. For every donor, flow cytometry on a PBMC aliquot measured the percentage of naive CD45RAhigh/CD27high T cells. Summary of the overall study and its limitations: Estimates of total diversity from one million sequenced T cells were regarded as lower bounds and underestimates. Because profiling used bulk unsorted PBMCs, naive and antigen-experienced compartments could not be compared conclusively. There was a strong correlation between observed TCR beta diversity and the percentage of naive T cells measured by flow cytometry. Because the CMV infection status of the donors was unknown, age-related changes in expanded clonotypes may potentially have been confounded. Compared with the aged group, more naive CD4+ T cells, fewer expanded clones and increased TCR diversity were shown by the long-lived group, suggesting age selection. As age increased, observed TCR beta diversity per million T cells dropped in a roughly linear way, and a significant reduction was already evident by age roughly 40.

The library was obtained by 5' RACE. Sequenced on an Illumina HiSeq 2500. A second PCR of roughly 7 to 12 cycles was run with a J-beta primer mix and a sample-barcoded 5' primer. A template-switch 5' adaptor carrying 12 random nucleotides introduced a unique molecular identifier onto each TCR beta cDNA molecule. Each sample yielded at least 2.5 million CDR3-containing paired-end reads. All of the RNA was converted into first-strand cDNA using the Mint cDNA synthesis kit, with a TRBC-specific oligonucleotide serving as the primer. All cDNA was treated with uracil-DNA glycosylase and then went through a first 18-cycle PCR with the universal primers M1SS and BC2_uni_R. The authors' pipeline ran thus. Normalization of each sample was performed by random selection of 1 million high-quality reads, each carrying a distinct molecular identifier. Reads with shared molecular identifiers were discarded instead of being binned into consensus sequences. MiTCR, run with a Q25 quality threshold and the strictest error-elimination algorithm, handled CDR3 identification, clonotype clustering and error correction. Lower-bound total TCR beta diversity was estimated with a nonparametric unseen species model using Euler transformation. TCRdb passed the public sequencing reads through fastp at Q25 and MiXCR, retaining productive beta sequences. A single entry per CDR3 protein holds the most common genes and DNA from its merged rows. None of the V and J calls come from the authors' own analysis; TCRdb made them. This sample gives under 800,000 distinct CDR3 sequences in total; about 21% of them show up just once. The top ten hold 3.6% of the sample.

The germline V end is reduced by 5 bases and the J end by 8 bases; junction bases left unmatched: 16. The germline V gene (reference sequence) yields PRHDT for CDR1 and FYEKMQ for CDR2. The CDR3 measures 17 amino acids from cysteine to phenylalanine. The entry retains the CDR3 DNA only, 51 bases that are in frame from base 1. The sequence was collected from a man in his sixties or seventies in good health. The chain uses TRBV13 and TRBJ2-1, with 9 bases in between that match TRBD2. The sample consisted of blood. This receptor carries the CDR3 CASSPLGFAGGGDEQFF. The nucleotide sequence reads as follows: TGTGCCAGCAGCCCCCTAGGTTTTGCGGGAGGGGGGGATGAGCAGTTCTTC. The CDR3 plus the reference TRBV13 and TRBJ2-1 genes for the other parts give the full variable domain: AAGVIQSPRHLIKEKRETATLKCYPIPRHDTVYWYQQGPGQDPQFLISFYEKMQSDKGSIPDRFSAQQFSDYHSELNMSSLELGDSALYFCASSPLGFAGGGDEQFFGPGTRLTVL.